The T cell receptor beta chain under discussion was sequenced for a study of T cell clonality in common variable immunodeficiency (dated by TCRdb to between 2014 and 2017). The CDR3 sequence holds 12 residues, the cysteine and phenylalanine included. Sequencing covers 27 bases of the CDR3, shown here with the frame starting at base 1. The germline V gene gives CDR1 as SGHVS and CDR2 as FNYEAQ. Relative to germline, V is 4 bases shorter and J is 2 bases shorter, with 4 bases between their ends. This clone has at least ten counts. Its target antigen remains unknown. Coverage ceases 3 residues before the CDR3 finishes, and the germline J gene fills in the end. The same CDR3 is also encoded by other DNA sequences in this sample. Predominantly Caucasian heritage was noted among both the CVID patients and the healthy controls. Heparinized peripheral whole blood samples of about 4.5 to 8 ml were collected from each donor. TCRbeta CDR3 repertoires were sequenced from genomic DNA of adults with common variable immune deficiency (CVID) and healthy adult controls. The control group was made up of roughly 22 healthy adult volunteers (about ten male and 12 female) whose ages ranged from roughly 20 to 66 years, with a mean age of 34. Diluted blood was density-centrifuged over Hypaque 1077 or Ficoll-Paque to isolate peripheral blood mononuclear cells. Unsorted mononuclear cells served as the source of genomic DNA, which was extracted either by Qiagen column purification or by a centrifugation-based method.

What the research found in general, with its limitations: Even though DNA input was equal, the average per sample came to roughly 80,000 unique sequences for controls compared with around 32,000 for CVID samples. Healthy controls shared more TCRbeta clones with each other than CVID subjects shared among themselves (p < 0.0001). Reportedly, TCRbeta sequences from CVID had fewer deletions and N-nucleotide insertions, and highly modified clones with 13 or more V deletions were absent from CVID. Differences among patients in the CVID cohort limited the correlations between repertoire features and clinical complications. Increased TCRbeta clonality was found in CVID subjects compared with healthy controls (t-test p = 0.018), with the increase being most characteristic of about a third of subjects. The authors noted that sequencing repertoires of T cell subpopulations would be needed to clarify what caused the increased clonality in CVID.

For sequencing input, CVID and control samples contributed equivalent amounts of genomic DNA. For every sample, a 60 bp segment covering the rearranged TCRbeta CDR3 region was amplified and then sequenced. The immunoSEQ assay, a bias-corrected multiplex PCR with high-throughput sequencing, was employed for TCRbeta amplification. In the original analysis: Every unique nucleotide sequence was considered a clone and was annotated with V, D and J genes, copy number and frequency. Sequences were labeled productive if in frame, and non-productive if out of frame or containing stop codons. As previously described, Shannon's entropy was used to calculate clonality. The predicted amino acid sequences of productive clones were used to derive the mean CDR3 Kyte-Doolittle hydropathy. Scaled V gene usage was hierarchically clustered using Manhattan distance and complete linkage with the R hclust function. Sharing of clones by CDR3 amino acid sequence was evaluated by resampling 12 repertoires per group over 100 rounds. The repertoires were screened for around 70 published EBV-specific TCRbeta sequences and roughly 240 published CMV-specific TCRbeta sequences. A couple of CVID samples that yielded fewer than 10,000 sequences were excluded from the analysis, so roughly 40 CVID repertoires were retained. TCRdb's version of the immuneACCESS table is confined to in-frame rearrangements and falls short of the full clone set. An unresolved V gene accounts for under half of the shortfall where checked; the remainder is of unknown origin. V and J calls and clone size come straight from that table; D and trimming were deduced from the DNA. The table for this sample lists approximately 44,000 clones, none of them counted only once. The ten biggest clones cover 10% of the sample.

Sequenced: peripheral blood mononuclear cells. Recombination joined TRBV7-6 with TRBJ2-3; the D segment cannot be called with confidence. The sequence was collected from a person aged 18 to 75 in good health. The CDR3 region reads CASSSLTDTQYF. CDR3 DNA (partial): TGTGCCAGCAGCTCCCTCACAGATACG.